This TCR beta chain is drawn from a study of STAT5B mutations in CD4+ large granular lymphocyte leukemia. Overall study context: Among healthy controls, a particular HLA allele went with more CDR3 'QG' motifs. Study-wide findings and caveats: Top patient clones used TRBV06 genes more often: 8/27 versus 2/35 in controls. Patient CD4-sorted repertoires looked more clonal than healthy CD4+ repertoires, even without putative leukemic clones. No patients shared main leukemic clonotypes, though around 27% appeared at low frequency elsewhere.

This clone was detected a few times. Its antigen is unknown. Profiling relied on immunoSEQ multiplex PCR, and the TCRdb table lists in-frame clones only, not all of them. Of roughly 48,000 clones listed, less than 85% are singletons. The CDR3 is 11 amino acids. The germline V and J ends were trimmed by 5 bases and 7 bases, with 8 bases remaining between them. Germline CDR1 and CDR2: MNHNY and SVGAGI (reference sequence). The sequence was obtained from a human donor in good health. The sequenced sample was CD4+ T cells from blood buffy coats. The chain couples TRBV6-6 to TRBJ1-1; possible D gene TRBD1, 6 bases. For the CDR3, the DNA is TGTGCCAGCAGTGGACAGAGTGAAGCTTTCTTT. The encoded protein is CASSGQSEAFF.